The clone carrying this TCR beta chain was recorded many times. Its antigen is currently unknown. This sample is part of a study of T cell repertoires in cytomegalovirus infection. Study-level information: From public TCR beta signatures came an indication of both CMV infection and matching HLA type.

TCRdb re-derived calls from the reads in MiXCR, one entry per CDR3 protein. Of fewer than 250,000 distinct CDR3 sequences in the sample, roughly 12% were seen once. Study-wide results and limits: CMV-specific TCR beta clonotypes restricted by HLA-C were the ones dominating the ex vivo response. The cumulative frequency of public TCR beta families distinguished individuals who carried CMV together with the relevant HLA.

Germline V CDR1 and CDR2: MNHNS, SASEGT. This CDR3 contains 14 residues. The V and J ends lost 6 bases and 0 bases respectively, with 9 bases between them. Specimen: PBMCs. This TCR was recovered from a human donor in good health (CMV status not recorded). Some clones in this sample may be carry-over from other donors' samples. This chain connects TRBV6-1 to TRBJ2-1; D uncertain. The CDR3 nucleotides are TGTGCCAGCAGCCTGGAGAGCTCCTACAATGAGCAGTTCTTC. It translates to CASSLESSYNEQFF.